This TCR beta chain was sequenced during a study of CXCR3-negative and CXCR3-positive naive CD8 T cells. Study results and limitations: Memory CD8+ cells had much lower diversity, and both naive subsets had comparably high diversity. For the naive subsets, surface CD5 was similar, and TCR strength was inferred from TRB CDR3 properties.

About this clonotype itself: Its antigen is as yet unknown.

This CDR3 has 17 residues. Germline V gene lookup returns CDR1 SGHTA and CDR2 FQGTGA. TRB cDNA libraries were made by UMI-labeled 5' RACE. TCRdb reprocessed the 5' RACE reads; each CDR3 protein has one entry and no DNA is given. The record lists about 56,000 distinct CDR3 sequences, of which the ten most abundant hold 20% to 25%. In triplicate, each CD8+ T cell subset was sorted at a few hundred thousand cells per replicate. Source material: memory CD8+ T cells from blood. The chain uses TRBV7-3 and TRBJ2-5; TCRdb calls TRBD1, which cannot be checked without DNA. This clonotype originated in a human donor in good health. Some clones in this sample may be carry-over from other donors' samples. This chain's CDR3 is CASSLDPSSTGQETQYF.